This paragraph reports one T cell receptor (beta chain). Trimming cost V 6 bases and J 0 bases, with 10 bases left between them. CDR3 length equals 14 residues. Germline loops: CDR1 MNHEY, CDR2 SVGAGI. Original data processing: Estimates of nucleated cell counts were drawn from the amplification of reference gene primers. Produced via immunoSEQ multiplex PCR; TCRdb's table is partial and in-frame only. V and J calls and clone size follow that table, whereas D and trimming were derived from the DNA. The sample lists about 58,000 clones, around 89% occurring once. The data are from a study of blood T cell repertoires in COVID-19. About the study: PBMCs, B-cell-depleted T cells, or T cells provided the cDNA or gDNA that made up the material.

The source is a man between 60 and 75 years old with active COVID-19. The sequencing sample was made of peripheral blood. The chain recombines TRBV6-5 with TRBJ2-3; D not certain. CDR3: CASRPRTSTDTQYF. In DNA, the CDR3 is TGTGCCAGCAGACCTCGTACTAGCACAGATACGCAGTATTTT.